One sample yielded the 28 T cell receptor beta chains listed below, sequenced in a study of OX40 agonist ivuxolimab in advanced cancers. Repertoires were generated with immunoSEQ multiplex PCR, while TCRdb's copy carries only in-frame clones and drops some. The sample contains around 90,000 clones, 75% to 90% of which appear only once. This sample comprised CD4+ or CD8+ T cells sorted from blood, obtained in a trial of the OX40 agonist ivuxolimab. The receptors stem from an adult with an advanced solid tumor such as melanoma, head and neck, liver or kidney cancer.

CDR3 in amino acids: CASGRVGQGNSNQPQHF. DNA for the CDR3: TGTGCCAGTGGAAGGGTCGGACAGGGCAATAGCAATCAGCCCCAGCATTTT. The chain links TRBV28 to TRBJ1-5, with 8 bases identical to TRBD1. V trimming: 9 bases; J trimming: 0 bases; junction bases outside the gene matches: 13. CDR3 length equals 17 residues. Germline loops: CDR1 MDHEN, CDR2 SYDVKM.

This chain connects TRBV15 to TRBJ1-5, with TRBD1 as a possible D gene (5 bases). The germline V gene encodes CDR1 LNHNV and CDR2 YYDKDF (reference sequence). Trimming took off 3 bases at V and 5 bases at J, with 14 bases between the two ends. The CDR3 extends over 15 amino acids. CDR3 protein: CATSRDGAGHQPQHF. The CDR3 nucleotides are TGTGCCACCAGCAGGGATGGGGCAGGGCATCAGCCCCAGCATTTT.

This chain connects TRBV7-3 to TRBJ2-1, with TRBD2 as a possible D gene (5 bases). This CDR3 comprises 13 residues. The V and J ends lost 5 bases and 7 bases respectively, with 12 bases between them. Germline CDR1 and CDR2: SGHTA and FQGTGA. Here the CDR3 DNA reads TGTGCCAGCAGCCCCCATCAGCGGAATGAGCAGTTCTTC. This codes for CASSPHQRNEQFF.

The CDR3 DNA follows: TGTGCCAGTATCGAGGGGGCGCTTAGCACTGAAGCTTTCTTT. This translates into CASIEGALSTEAFF. The V gene is TRBV19, the J gene TRBJ1-1, with 7 bases matching TRBD1. The CDR3 is 14 amino acids. V dropped 7 bases and J dropped 4; count of bases not matched to a gene: 9. Germline V gene data show CDR1 as LNHDA and CDR2 as SQIVND (reference sequence).

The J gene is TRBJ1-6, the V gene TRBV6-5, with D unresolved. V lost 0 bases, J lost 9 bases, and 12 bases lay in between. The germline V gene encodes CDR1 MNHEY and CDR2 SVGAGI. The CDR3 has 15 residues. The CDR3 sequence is CASSYSLHFGSPLHF. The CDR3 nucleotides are TGTGCCAGCAGTTACTCTTTGCATTTCGGTTCACCCCTCCACTTT.

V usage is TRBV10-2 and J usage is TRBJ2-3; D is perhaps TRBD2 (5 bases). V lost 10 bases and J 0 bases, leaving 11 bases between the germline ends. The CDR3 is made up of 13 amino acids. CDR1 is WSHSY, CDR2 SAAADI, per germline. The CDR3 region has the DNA TGCGCCACCGAGGGCGGTAGCACAGATACGCAGTATTTT. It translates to CATEGGSTDTQYF.

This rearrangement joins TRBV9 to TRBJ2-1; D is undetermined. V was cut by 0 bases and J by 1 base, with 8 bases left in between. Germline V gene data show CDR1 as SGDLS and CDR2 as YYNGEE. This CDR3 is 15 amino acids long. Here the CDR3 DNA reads TGTGCCAGCAGCGTAGGATGGAGTTCCTACAATGAGCAGTTCTTC. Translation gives CASSVGWSSYNEQFF.

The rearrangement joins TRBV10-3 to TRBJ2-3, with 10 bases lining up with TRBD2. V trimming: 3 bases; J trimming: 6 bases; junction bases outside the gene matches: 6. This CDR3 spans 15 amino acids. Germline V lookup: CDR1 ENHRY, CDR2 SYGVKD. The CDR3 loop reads CAISDSGLALDTQYF. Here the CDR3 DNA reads TGTGCCATCAGTGACTCGGGACTAGCGTTGGATACGCAGTATTTT.

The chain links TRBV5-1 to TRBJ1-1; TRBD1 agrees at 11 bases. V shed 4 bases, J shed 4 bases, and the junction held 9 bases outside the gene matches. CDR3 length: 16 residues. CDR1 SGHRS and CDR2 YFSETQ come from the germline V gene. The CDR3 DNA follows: TGCGCCAGCAGCCAGGACAGGGGGCGCAGGTCCACTGAAGCTTTCTTT. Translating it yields CASSQDRGRRSTEAFF.

The CDR3 coding sequence is TGTGCCACCAGCTCCGGACAGGGTGGCCAGCCCCAGCATTTT. Translation: CATSSGQGGQPQHF. This chain uses TRBV15 with TRBJ1-5; the match to TRBD1 covers 8 bases. The junction had 7 bases not matched to a gene; V was cut back by 5 bases and J by 7 bases. CDR3 length equals 14 residues. Germline CDR1 and CDR2: LNHNV and YYDKDF (reference sequence).

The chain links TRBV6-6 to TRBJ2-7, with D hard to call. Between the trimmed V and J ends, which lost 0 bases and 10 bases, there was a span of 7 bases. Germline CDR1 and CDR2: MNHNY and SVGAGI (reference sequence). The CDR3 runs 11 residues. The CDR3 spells CASSYSGKQYF. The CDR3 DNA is TGTGCCAGCAGTTACTCGGGGAAACAGTACTTC.

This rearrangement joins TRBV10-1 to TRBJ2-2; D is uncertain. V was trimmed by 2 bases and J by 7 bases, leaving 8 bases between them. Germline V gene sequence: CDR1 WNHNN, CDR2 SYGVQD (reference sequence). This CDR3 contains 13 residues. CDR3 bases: TGCGCCAGCAGTGAGGTCCCAAACGGGGAGCTGTTTTTT. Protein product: CASSEVPNGELFF.

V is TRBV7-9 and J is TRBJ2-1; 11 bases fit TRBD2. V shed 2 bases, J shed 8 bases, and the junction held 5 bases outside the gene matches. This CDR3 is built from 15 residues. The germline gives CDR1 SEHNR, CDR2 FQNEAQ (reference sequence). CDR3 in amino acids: CASSLTSGSLDEQFF. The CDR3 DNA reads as TGTGCCAGCAGCTTAACTAGCGGGAGTCTCGATGAGCAGTTCTTC.

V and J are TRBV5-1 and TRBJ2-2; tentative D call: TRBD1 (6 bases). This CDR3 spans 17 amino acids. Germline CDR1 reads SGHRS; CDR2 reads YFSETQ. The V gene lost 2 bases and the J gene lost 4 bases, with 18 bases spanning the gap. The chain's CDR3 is CASSFSGQPTGTGELFF. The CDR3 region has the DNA TGCGCCAGCAGCTTTTCAGGACAGCCCACAGGCACCGGGGAGCTGTTTTTT. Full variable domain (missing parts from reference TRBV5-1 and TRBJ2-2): KAGVTQTPRYLIKTRGQQVTLSCSPISGHRSVSWYQQTPGQGLQFLFEYFSETQRNKGNFPGRFSGRQFSNSRSEMNVSTLELGDSALYLCASSFSGQPTGTGELFFGEGSRLTVL.

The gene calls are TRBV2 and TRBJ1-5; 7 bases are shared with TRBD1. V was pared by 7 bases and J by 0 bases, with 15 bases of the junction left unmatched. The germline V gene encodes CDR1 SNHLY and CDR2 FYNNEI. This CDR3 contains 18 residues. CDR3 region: CASTPRTGGTYSNQPQHF. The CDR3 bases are TGTGCCAGCACCCCTCGGACAGGAGGCACCTATAGCAATCAGCCCCAGCATTTT.

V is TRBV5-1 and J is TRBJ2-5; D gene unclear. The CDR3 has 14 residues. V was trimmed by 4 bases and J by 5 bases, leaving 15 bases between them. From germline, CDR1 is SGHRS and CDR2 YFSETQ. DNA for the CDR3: TGCGCCAGCAGCCAAGCGCTGGGTGTGGAGACCCAGTACTTC. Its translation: CASSQALGVETQYF.

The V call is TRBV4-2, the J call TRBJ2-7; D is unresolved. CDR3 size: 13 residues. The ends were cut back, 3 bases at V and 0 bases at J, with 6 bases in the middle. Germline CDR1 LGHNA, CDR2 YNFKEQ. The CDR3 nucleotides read TGTGCCAGCAGCCAGGGCATCTCCTACGAGCAGTACTTC. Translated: CASSQGISYEQYF.

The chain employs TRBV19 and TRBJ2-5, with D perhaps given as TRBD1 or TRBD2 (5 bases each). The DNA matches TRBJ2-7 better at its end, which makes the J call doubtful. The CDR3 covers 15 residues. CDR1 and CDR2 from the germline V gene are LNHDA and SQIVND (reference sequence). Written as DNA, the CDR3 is TGTGCCAGTAGTATTAATTTTAGGGACCACTACGAGCAGTACTTC. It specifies CASSINFRDHYEQYF.

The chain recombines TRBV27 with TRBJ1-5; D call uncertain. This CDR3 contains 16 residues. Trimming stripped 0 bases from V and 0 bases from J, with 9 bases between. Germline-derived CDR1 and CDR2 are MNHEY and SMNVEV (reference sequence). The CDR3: CASSLSREYSNQPQHF. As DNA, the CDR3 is TGTGCCAGCAGTTTATCGAGGGAGTATAGCAATCAGCCCCAGCATTTT.

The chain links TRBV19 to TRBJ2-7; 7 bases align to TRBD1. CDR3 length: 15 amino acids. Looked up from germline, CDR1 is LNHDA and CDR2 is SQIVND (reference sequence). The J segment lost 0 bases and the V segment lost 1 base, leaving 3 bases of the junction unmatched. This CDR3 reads CASSIGDSRSYEQYF. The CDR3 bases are TGTGCCAGTAGTATAGGGGACAGCCGCTCCTACGAGCAGTACTTC.

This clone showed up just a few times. CDR3 coding DNA: TGTGCCACCGTCAACTATGGCTACACCTTC. Translating it yields CATVNYGYTF. The chain is built from TRBV28 and TRBJ1-2, with no clear D. Germline-derived CDR1 and CDR2 are MDHEN and SYDVKM. Trimming cost V 10 bases and J 2 bases, with 5 bases left between them. This CDR3 contains 10 residues.

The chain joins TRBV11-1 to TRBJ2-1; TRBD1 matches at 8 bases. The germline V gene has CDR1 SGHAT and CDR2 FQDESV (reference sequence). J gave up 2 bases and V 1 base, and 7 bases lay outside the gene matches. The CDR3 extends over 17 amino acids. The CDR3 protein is CASSLEWAGGPYNEQFF. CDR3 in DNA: TGTGCCAGCAGCTTAGAGTGGGCAGGGGGCCCCTACAATGAGCAGTTCTTC.

CDR3 residues: CASTPPGLAGGRRQFF. The CDR3 region has the DNA TGTGCCAGTACTCCACCGGGACTAGCGGGAGGGAGGAGGCAGTTCTTC. The V and J genes are TRBV19 and TRBJ2-1; 16 nucleotides line up with TRBD2. With 7 bases clipped from V and 12 bases from J, the junction kept 12 bases outside the gene matches. CDR1 is LNHDA, CDR2 SQIVND, per germline (reference sequence). This CDR3 contains 16 residues.

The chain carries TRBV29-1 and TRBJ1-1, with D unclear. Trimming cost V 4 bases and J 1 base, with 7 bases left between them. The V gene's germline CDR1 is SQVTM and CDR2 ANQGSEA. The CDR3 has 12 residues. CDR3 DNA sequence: TGCAGCGTTGGGTCTCCGAACACTGAAGCTTTCTTT. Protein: CSVGSPNTEAFF. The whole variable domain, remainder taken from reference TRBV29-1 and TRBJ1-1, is SAVISQKPSRDICQRGTSLTIQCQVDSQVTMMFWYRQQPGQSLTLIATANQGSEATYESGFVIDKFPISRPNLTFSTLTVSNMSPEDSSIYLCSVGSPNTEAFFGQGTRLTVV.

CDR3 sequence reads: CAISESSTANTEAFF. Here the CDR3 DNA reads TGTGCCATCAGTGAGTCGAGTACGGCGAACACTGAAGCTTTCTTT. This chain links TRBV10-3 with TRBJ1-1; D is uncertain. CDR1 is ENHRY and CDR2 is SYGVKD in the germline V gene. V was trimmed by 0 bases and J by 1 base, leaving 9 bases between them. This CDR3 contains 15 residues.

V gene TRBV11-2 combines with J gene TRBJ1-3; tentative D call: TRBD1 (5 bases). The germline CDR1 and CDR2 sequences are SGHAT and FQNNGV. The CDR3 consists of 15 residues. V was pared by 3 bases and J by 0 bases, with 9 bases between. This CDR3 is CASSLSQGSGNTIYF. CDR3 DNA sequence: TGTGCCAGCAGCTTGTCCCAGGGCTCTGGAAACACCATATATTTT.

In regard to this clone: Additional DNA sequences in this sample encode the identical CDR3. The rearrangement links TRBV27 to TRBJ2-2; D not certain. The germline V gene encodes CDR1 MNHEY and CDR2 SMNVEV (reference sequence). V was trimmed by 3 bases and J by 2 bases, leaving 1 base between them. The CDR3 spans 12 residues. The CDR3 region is CASSFNTGELFF. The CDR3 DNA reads TGTGCCAGCAGTTTTAACACCGGGGAGCTGTTTTTT.

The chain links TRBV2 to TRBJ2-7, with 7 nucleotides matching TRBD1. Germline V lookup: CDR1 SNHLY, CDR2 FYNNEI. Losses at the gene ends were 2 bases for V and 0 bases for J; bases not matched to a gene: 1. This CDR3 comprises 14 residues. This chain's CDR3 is CASSERGLSYEQYF. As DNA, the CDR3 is TGTGCCAGCAGTGAAAGGGGGCTCTCCTACGAGCAGTACTTC.